This TCR beta chain was documented in a study of T cell repertoires in cytomegalovirus infection. Study-wide background: It can be stated that public TCR beta signatures indicated CMV infection as well as a matching HLA type. Study results and limitations: There were HLA-C-restricted CMV-specific TCR beta clonotypes dominating the ex vivo response. Carriers of CMV and the relevant HLA type were discriminated by public TCR beta frequency.

TCRdb used MiXCR to reprocess the reads, holding one entry per CDR3 protein. Seen here are hundreds of thousands of distinct CDR3 sequences, 24% observed once, and the top ten hold 7% to 9%. This clonotype was observed a few times. Antigen specificity is unknown. Germline trimming cut 7 bases from V and 2 bases from J; bases unmatched to any gene: 12. The CDR3 is made up of 16 amino acids. Germline CDR1 reads SEHNR; CDR2 reads FQNEAQ (reference sequence). V usage is TRBV7-9 and J usage is TRBJ1-2, with 8 positions matching TRBD1. Sequencing used CD8+ T cells from PBMCs. The receptor was isolated from a human donor in good health (CMV status not recorded). Some clones in this sample may be carry-over from other donors' samples. CDR3 protein: CASTLTGEYMNYGYTF. DNA of the CDR3: TGTGCCAGCACCTTGACAGGGGAATATATGAACTATGGCTACACCTTC.